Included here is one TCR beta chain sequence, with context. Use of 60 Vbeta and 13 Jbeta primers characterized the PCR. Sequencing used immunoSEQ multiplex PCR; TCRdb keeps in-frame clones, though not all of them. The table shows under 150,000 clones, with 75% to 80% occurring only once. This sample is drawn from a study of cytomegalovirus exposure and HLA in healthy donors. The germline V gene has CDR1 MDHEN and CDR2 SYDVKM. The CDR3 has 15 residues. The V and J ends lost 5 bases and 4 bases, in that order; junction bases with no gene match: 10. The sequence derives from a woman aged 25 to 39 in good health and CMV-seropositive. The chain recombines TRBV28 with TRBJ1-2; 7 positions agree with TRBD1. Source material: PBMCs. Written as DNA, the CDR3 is TGTGCCAGCAGTGATACAGGGGACCGACGCTATGGCTACACCTTC. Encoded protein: CASSDTGDRRYGYTF.